Listed here is a single T cell receptor beta chain. Its specificity is unknown. The source of the sample is a study of CD8+ T cells in alopecia areata. Study-level points and caveats: The link between baseline CD8+ expansion and response remains uncertain with one nonresponder. Normal scalp had lower clonality than lesional scalp, with alopecia totalis/universalis lesions showing this most strongly. Sharing of TCRs across patients appeared less clear than in mice, possibly for HLA-related reasons.

RNA was extracted and reverse transcribed into cDNA as the sequencing template. The protocol was immunoSEQ multiplex PCR, while the TCRdb copy is restricted to in-frame clones and leaves out a portion. The sample consists of 200,000 to 250,000 clones, approximately 57% of them appearing once. The CDR3 consists of 12 residues. Germline CDR1 and CDR2: SQVTM and ANQGSEA. Deletions cut 5 bases from V and 3 bases from J, with 10 bases between. Specified treatment: oral pan-JAK inhibitor, 5-10 mg twice daily. The investigators collected lesional scalp punch biopsies and peripheral blood from alopecia areata patients.

The TCR sequence derives from a human donor with alopecia areata. The chain carries TRBV29-1 and TRBJ2-5; D is possibly TRBD2 (5 bases). Sequencing was performed on CD4+ T cells sorted from blood, taken at week 4, from a patient treated with tofacitinib. CDR3 DNA: TGCAGCGTTTCGACTACCGAAGAGACCCAGTACTTC. Protein: CSVSTTEETQYF.